A single sample is the source of the 6 T cell receptor beta chains below, sequenced in a study of blood T cells in healthy people across ages. For the second PCR, which ran for about 6 to 11 cycles, a sample-barcoded 5' primer and a J-beta primer mix were used. TCRdb called the 5' RACE reads again in MiXCR, with one record for every CDR3 protein. The sample lists fewer than 2,000,000 distinct CDR3 sequences; about 39% were seen once. Sequencing used blood. The receptors shown here come from a human donor in good health.

The rearrangement links TRBV28 to TRBJ1-1; D remains unclear. Trimming removed 5 bases at V and 0 bases at J, with 10 bases between. Germline CDR1 MDHEN, CDR2 SYDVKM. The CDR3 length is 14 residues. Written as DNA, the CDR3 is TGTGCCAGCAGTCAGGATAACATGAACACTGAAGCTTTCTTT. Translating it yields CASSQDNMNTEAFF.

In its sample, this clonotype was seen a few times. The V gene is TRBV4-2, the J gene TRBJ2-3; D possibly matches TRBD1 or TRBD2 (6 bases each). Deletions cut 5 bases from V and 0 bases from J, with 15 bases between. This CDR3 spans 16 amino acids. Germline values: CDR1 LGHNA, CDR2 YNFKEQ. The CDR3 region is CASSYLSGASTDTQYF. DNA of the CDR3: TGTGCCAGCAGCTACCTTTCGGGGGCAAGCACAGATACGCAGTATTTT.

This clonotype occurred a few times. The rearrangement links TRBV20-1 to TRBJ1-2, with TRBD1 as a possible D gene (6 bases). The germline V gene has CDR1 DFQATT and CDR2 SNEGSKA (reference sequence). The CDR3 sequence is 14 residues long. V was cut by 1 base and J by 8 bases, with 17 bases left in between. Written as DNA, the CDR3 is TGCAGTGCTAGAGGGTACTCGGGGGCGCAAGGCTACACCTTC. This codes for CSARGYSGAQGYTF.

This clonotype was seen a few times. V gene TRBV7-9 combines with J gene TRBJ2-3, with D possibly being TRBD1 (6 bases). V gave up 6 bases and J gave up 8 bases, with 18 bases separating them. In germline, CDR1 is SEHNR, CDR2 FQNEAQ (reference sequence). This CDR3 comprises 14 residues. This CDR3 reads CASSPRTEGGTQYF. The CDR3 DNA sequence: TGTGCCAGCAGTCCCAGGACAGAAGGTGGTACGCAGTATTTT.

The gene calls are TRBV4-1 and TRBJ2-1, with TRBD2 matching over 8 bases. The CDR3 covers 14 residues. V dropped 4 bases and J dropped 5; count of bases not matched to a gene: 4. The germline gives CDR1 MGHRA, CDR2 YSYEKL. The CDR3 coding sequence is TGCGCCAGCAGCCGGGGGCGGGGGGACAATGAGCAGTTCTTC. It encodes CASSRGRGDNEQFF.

With regard to this clonotype: The junction departs from germline at one end; a sequencing error may be responsible. This sequence joins TRBV12-3 or TRBV12-4 and TRBJ1-2, with D perhaps matching TRBD1 (5 bases). The CDR3 covers 13 residues. CDR3 region: CASSFQGRYGCTF. As DNA, the CDR3 is TGTGCCAGCAGTTTTCAGGGCCGCTATGGCTGCACCTTC.